The 18 T cell receptor beta chains in this list originate from one sample, sequenced in a study of cytotoxic CD8 clonotypes in ibrutinib-treated CLL. TCRdb's table, derived via immunoSEQ multiplex PCR, lists solely in-frame clones and lacks some. The table records more than 6,000 clones, around 70% of them present only once. The input for sequencing was PBMCs, taken before ibrutinib treatment. These receptor sequences come from a human donor with chronic lymphocytic leukemia.

This clone was detected a few times. The V and J genes are TRBV2 and TRBJ2-3; D perhaps matches TRBD1 (5 bases). This CDR3 has 17 amino acids. The germline CDR1 and CDR2 sequences are SNHLY and FYNNEI. V was clipped by 7 bases and J by 0 bases, with 20 bases between them. CDR3 DNA sequence: TGTGCCAGCACCTTATTCCCGCAGGGCTCTAGCACAGATACGCAGTATTTT. This encodes CASTLFPQGSSTDTQYF.

This clone occurred a few times. The chain has TRBV9 and TRBJ2-5; unclear D gene. Germline V gene data show CDR1 as SGDLS and CDR2 as YYNGEE. Trimming removed 0 bases from V and 4 bases from J, with 10 bases in between. The CDR3 covers 14 residues. CDR3 DNA: TGTGCCAGCAGCGTAGGGGTCACCTCAGAGACCCAGTACTTC. Amino acid sequence: CASSVGVTSETQYF. The whole variable domain, filled in from reference TRBV9 and TRBJ2-5, reads DSGVTQTPKHLITATGQRVTLRCSPRSGDLSVYWYQQSLDQGLQFLIQYYNGEERAKGNILERFSAQQFPDLHSELNLSSLELGDSALYFCASSVGVTSETQYFGPGTRLLVL.

This clone has more than one count but fewer than ten. The chain has TRBV19 and TRBJ2-1; the D call may be TRBD1 or TRBD2 (5 bases each). The germline V gene has CDR1 LNHDA and CDR2 SQIVND (reference sequence). V was cut by 5 bases and J by 0 bases, with 11 bases left in between. This CDR3 contains 15 residues. The chain's CDR3 is CASSEGRGSYNEQFF. CDR3 nucleotides: TGTGCCAGTAGTGAGGGGAGAGGCTCCTACAATGAGCAGTTCTTC. The complete variable domain, with remaining parts taken from reference TRBV19 and TRBJ2-1, reads DGGITQSPKYLFRKEGQNVTLSCEQNLNHDAMYWYRQDPGQGLRLIYYSQIVNDFQKGDIAEGYSVSREKKESFPLTVTSAQKNPTAFYLCASSEGRGSYNEQFFGPGTRLTVL.

The rearrangement joins TRBV18 to TRBJ2-7; D is undetermined. Germline-derived CDR1 and CDR2 are KGHSH and LQKENI. The germline V and J ends were trimmed by 6 bases and 4 bases, with 7 bases remaining between them. The CDR3 loop spans 11 amino acids. In DNA, the CDR3 is TGTGCCAGCTCGGATCAATACGAGCAGTACTTC. This translates into CASSDQYEQYF.

The chain carries TRBV21-1 and TRBJ2-7; TRBD1 is the table's D call, not checked against the DNA. TRBV21-1 is given as a pseudogene. The CDR3 is made up of 18 amino acids. DNA of the CDR3: TGTGCCAGCAGCAAAGAACTACTACAGGGGCTCCTCTCCTACGAGCAGTACTTC. Translated, it gives CASSKELLQGLLSYEQYF.

This clone is labeled medium-sized (0.01 to 0.1%). The J gene is TRBJ2-7, the V gene TRBV5-6; 10 bases map to TRBD1. There are 14 residues in the CDR3. Germline V gene sequence: CDR1 SGHDT, CDR2 YYEEEE. V lost 0 bases and J lost 5; bases outside the gene matches: 2. The CDR3 region has the DNA TGTGCCAGCAGCTTGGTGGGACAGGGGAACGAGCAGTACTTC. Protein product: CASSLVGQGNEQYF.

The chain is built from TRBV5-7 and TRBJ2-3, with TRBD2 matching over 8 bases. TRBV5-7 is labeled an ORF, and its function is uncertain. The CDR3 is 16 residues long. With 3 bases clipped from V and 6 bases from J, the junction kept 12 bases outside the gene matches. The CDR3 bases are TGTGCCAGCAGCTGGGGGGGGAGCGGGAGTGCCGATACGCAGTATTTT. Residues: CASSWGGSGSADTQYF.

The chain joins TRBV4-2 to TRBJ2-1; TRBD2 matches at 8 bases. The CDR3 is 20 amino acids. The V and J ends lost 4 bases and 0 bases, in that order; junction bases with no gene match: 17. Per the germline V gene, CDR1 is LGHNA and CDR2 is YNFKEQ. The DNA of the CDR3 is TGTGCCAGCAGCCCTTCTTTCTCGGGGGGGCTGATTAGCTCCTACAATGAGCAGTTCTTC. Translated: CASSPSFSGGLISSYNEQFF.

This sequence joins TRBV11-2 and TRBJ2-3, with D perhaps matching TRBD2 (7 bases). The germline gives CDR1 SGHAT, CDR2 FQNNGV. The CDR3 runs to 19 residues. V lost 5 bases and J 0 bases, leaving 24 bases between the germline ends. The CDR3 nucleotides are TGTGCCAGCAGCCGGATCGGGTTGGGCGGGGGCGCTAGCACAGATACGCAGTATTTT. As protein: CASSRIGLGGGASTDTQYF.

The chain has TRBV5-1 and TRBJ2-7; possibly TRBD2 for D (7 bases). The CDR3 is made up of 18 amino acids. V was trimmed by 0 bases and J by 4 bases, leaving 23 bases between them. CDR1 SGHRS and CDR2 YFSETQ come from the germline V gene. The CDR3 here is CASSLGDTGWAGAYEQYF. The CDR3 DNA is TGCGCCAGCAGCTTGGGGGACACCGGCTGGGCGGGAGCTTACGAGCAGTACTTC.

The chain recombines TRBV19 with TRBJ1-5, with D possibly being TRBD1 (5 bases). V was shortened by 5 bases and J by 3 bases, with 20 bases between the two germline ends. This CDR3 contains 17 residues. Germline V gene sequence: CDR1 LNHDA, CDR2 SQIVND (reference sequence). As DNA, the CDR3 is TGTGCCAGTAGTCCCAGTCGGGGGACCGGTTCCAATCAGCCCCAGCATTTT. This gives the protein CASSPSRGTGSNQPQHF.

Here the CDR3 reads CASSSAGTDVEKLFF. The CDR3 DNA follows: TGTGCCAGCAGCTCCGCCGGGACAGATGTTGAAAAACTGTTTTTT. This chain uses TRBV5-5 with TRBJ1-4; 7 bases fit TRBD1. The germline CDR1 and CDR2 sequences are SGHKS and YYEKEE (reference sequence). V was clipped by 3 bases and J by 7 bases; unmatched bases: 9. The CDR3 is 15 residues long.

This clone was found a few times. This chain joins TRBV7-9 and TRBJ1-1; 8 nucleotides align to TRBD1. CDR1 is SEHNR, CDR2 FQNEAQ, per germline (reference sequence). The CDR3 extends over 12 amino acids. V was clipped by 5 bases and J by 10 bases; unmatched bases: 6. The CDR3 DNA is TGTGCCAGCAGCCGTACTGGGACAGGAGCTTTCTTT. It is translated as CASSRTGTGAFF.

V gene TRBV6-1 combines with J gene TRBJ2-4, with 8 bases aligning to TRBD1. The V gene's germline CDR1 is MNHNS and CDR2 SASEGT. J lost 0 bases, V lost 2 bases, and 6 bases had no gene match. The CDR3 is 17 residues long. For the CDR3, the DNA is TGTGCCAGCAGTGAATTTTGGACAGGGATAGCCAAAAACATTCAGTACTTC. It yields the protein CASSEFWTGIAKNIQYF.

CDR3 DNA: TGTGCCAGCAGCTTGGTTGGGGCAGGGCTTGACGAAAAACTGTTTTTT. Residues: CASSLVGAGLDEKLFF. This rearrangement joins TRBV5-4 to TRBJ1-4; D possibly corresponds to TRBD1 (5 bases). Trimming pared 0 bases from V and 8 bases from J, leaving 17 bases between. The CDR3 consists of 16 residues. CDR1 SGHNT and CDR2 YYREEE come from the germline V gene (reference sequence).

This chain links TRBV18 with TRBJ2-5; 9 nucleotides line up with TRBD1. V was pared by 6 bases and J by 0 bases, with 5 bases of the junction left unmatched. CDR3 size: 15 residues. Germline CDR1 KGHSH, CDR2 LQKENI. In DNA, the CDR3 is TGTGCCAGCTCGAGACAGGGGGTGTACCAAGAGACCCAGTACTTC. As protein: CASSRQGVYQETQYF.

This rearrangement joins TRBV10-1 to TRBJ1-4, with D tentatively TRBD1 (5 bases). The CDR3 runs to 14 residues. The germline CDR1 and CDR2 sequences are WNHNN and SYGVQD (reference sequence). V gave up 0 bases and J gave up 8 bases, with 10 bases separating them. CDR3 loop: CASSESGQDEKLFF. CDR3 sequence (DNA): TGCGCCAGCAGTGAGTCGGGGCAGGACGAAAAACTGTTTTTT.

This sequence joins TRBV4-2 and TRBJ1-1; 9 nucleotides align to TRBD1. This CDR3 contains 19 residues. V shed 4 bases and J 0 bases; nucleotides not matched to a gene: 15. Germline V gene data show CDR1 as LGHNA and CDR2 as YNFKEQ. In DNA, the CDR3 is TGTGCCAGCAGCCCCCGTAGGGGACAGGGCCGTCCCGTGAACACTGAAGCTTTCTTT. Translation: CASSPRRGQGRPVNTEAFF.